This record concerns one TCR beta chain sequence. The sample is drawn from a study of shared clonotypes between healthy human individuals. TCRdb's copy holds only in-frame clones and misses some; the assay was immunoSEQ multiplex PCR. The sample lists roughly 1,500,000 clones, 95% to 99% occurring once. Germline lookup yields CDR1 SGHRS and CDR2 YFSETQ. Deletions cut 4 bases from V and 1 base from J, with 17 bases between. This CDR3 region has 16 residues. The sequenced material came from naive CD4+ T cells sorted from blood. Subset noted: CD45RA+ positively selected. This receptor was taken from a man aged 25-40 years in good health. The chain links TRBV5-1 to TRBJ1-1; D remains ambiguous. CDR3 bases: TGCGCCAGCAGCCCATTAGTCGGTAGGGCGAACACTGAAGCTTTCTTT. Protein: CASSPLVGRANTEAFF.